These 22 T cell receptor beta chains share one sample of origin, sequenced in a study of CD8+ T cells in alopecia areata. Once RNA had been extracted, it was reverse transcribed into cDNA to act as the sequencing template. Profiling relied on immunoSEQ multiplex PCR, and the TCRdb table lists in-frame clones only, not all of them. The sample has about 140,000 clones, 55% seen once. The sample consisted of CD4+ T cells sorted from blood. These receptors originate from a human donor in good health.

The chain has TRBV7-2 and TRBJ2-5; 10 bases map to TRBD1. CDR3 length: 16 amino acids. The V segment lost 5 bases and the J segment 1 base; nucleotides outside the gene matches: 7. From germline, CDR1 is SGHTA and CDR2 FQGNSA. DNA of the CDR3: TGTGCCAGCAGCCCCGGGACAGGGGCCATCCAAGAGACCCAGTACTTC. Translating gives CASSPGTGAIQETQYF.

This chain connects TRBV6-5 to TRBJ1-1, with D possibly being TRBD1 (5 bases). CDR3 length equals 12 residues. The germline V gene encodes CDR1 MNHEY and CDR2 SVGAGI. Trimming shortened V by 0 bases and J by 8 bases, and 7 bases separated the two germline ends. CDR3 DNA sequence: TGTGCCAGCAGTTACTCCCAGGGAGAAGCTTTCTTT. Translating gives CASSYSQGEAFF.

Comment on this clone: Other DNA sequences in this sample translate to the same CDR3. The CDR3 sequence: CASSLVGGETQYF. CDR3 nucleotides: TGTGCCAGCAGCTTAGTTGGGGGAGAGACCCAGTACTTC. V and J are TRBV7-2 and TRBJ2-5; D assignment may be TRBD1 or TRBD2 (5 bases each). Germline assignment: CDR1 SGHTA and CDR2 FQGNSA. The CDR3 extends over 13 amino acids. V was shortened by 1 base and J by 4 bases, with 7 bases between the two germline ends.

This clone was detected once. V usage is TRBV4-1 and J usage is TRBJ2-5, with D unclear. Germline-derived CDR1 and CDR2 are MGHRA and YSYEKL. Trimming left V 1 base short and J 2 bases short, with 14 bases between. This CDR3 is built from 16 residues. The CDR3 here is CASSQVWGILQETQYF. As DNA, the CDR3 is TGCGCCAGCAGCCAAGTTTGGGGTATTTTACAAGAGACCCAGTACTTC.

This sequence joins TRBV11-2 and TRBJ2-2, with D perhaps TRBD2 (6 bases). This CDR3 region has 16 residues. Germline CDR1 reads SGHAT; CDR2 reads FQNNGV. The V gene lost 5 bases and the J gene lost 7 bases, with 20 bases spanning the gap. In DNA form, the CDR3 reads TGTGCCAGCAGCCTAAAGGGACTCCTAGGGAGCGGGGAGCTGTTTTTT. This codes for CASSLKGLLGSGELFF.

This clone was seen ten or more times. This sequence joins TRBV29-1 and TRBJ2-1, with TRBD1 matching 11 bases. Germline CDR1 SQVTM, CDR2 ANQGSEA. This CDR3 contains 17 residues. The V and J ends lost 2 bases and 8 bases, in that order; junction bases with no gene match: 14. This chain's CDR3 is CSVELPRTGGVRDEQFF. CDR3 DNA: TGCAGCGTTGAACTGCCTCGGACAGGGGGCGTTAGAGATGAGCAGTTCTTC.

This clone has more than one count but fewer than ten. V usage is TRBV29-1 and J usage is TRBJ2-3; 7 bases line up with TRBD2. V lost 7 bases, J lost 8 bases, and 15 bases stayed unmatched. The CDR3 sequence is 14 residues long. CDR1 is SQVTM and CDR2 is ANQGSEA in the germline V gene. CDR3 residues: CSASSLAGVGTQYF. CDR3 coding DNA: TGCAGCGCTTCTAGCTTGGCGGGAGTTGGTACGCAGTATTTT.

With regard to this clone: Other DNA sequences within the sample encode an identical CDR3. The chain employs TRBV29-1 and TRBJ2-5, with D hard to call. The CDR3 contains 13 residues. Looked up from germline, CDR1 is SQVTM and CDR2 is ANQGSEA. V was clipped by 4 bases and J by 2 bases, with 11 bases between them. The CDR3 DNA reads TGCAGCGTTGTACCTTCCAGGCAAGAGACCCAGTACTTC. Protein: CSVVPSRQETQYF.

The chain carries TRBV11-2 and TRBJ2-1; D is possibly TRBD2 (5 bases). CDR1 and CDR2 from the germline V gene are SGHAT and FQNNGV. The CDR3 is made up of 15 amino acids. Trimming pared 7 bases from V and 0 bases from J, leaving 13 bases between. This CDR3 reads CASTREAGSYNEQFF. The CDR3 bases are TGTGCCAGCACTCGGGAAGCTGGCTCCTACAATGAGCAGTTCTTC.

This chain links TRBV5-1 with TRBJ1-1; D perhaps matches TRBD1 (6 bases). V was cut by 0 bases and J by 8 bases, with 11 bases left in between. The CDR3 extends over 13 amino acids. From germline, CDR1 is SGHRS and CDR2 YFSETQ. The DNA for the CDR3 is TGCGCCAGCAGCTTGGAGGGGGTTTGGGAAGCTTTCTTT. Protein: CASSLEGVWEAFF.

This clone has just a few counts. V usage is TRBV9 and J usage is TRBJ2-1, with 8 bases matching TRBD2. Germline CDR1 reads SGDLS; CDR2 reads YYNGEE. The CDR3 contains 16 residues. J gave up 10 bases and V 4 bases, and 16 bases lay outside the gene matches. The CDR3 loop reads CASSPRTSWPNAEQFF. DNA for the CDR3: TGTGCCAGCAGCCCCCGGACTAGCTGGCCTAATGCGGAGCAGTTCTTC.

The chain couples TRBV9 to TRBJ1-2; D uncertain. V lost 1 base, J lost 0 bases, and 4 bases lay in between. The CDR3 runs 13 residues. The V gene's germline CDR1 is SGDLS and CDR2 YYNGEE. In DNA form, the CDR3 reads TGTGCCAGCAGCGTACGGGCTAACTATGGCTACACCTTC. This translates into CASSVRANYGYTF.

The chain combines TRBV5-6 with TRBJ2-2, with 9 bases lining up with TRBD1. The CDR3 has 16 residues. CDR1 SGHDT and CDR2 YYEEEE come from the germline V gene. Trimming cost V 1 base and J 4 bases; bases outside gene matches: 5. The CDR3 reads CASSLWDRVLTGELFF. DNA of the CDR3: TGTGCCAGCAGCTTGTGGGACAGGGTCCTCACCGGGGAGCTGTTTTTT.

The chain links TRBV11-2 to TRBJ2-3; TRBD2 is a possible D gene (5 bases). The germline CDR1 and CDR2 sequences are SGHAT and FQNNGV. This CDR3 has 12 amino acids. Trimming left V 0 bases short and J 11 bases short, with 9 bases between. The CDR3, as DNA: TGTGCCAGCAGCTTAGACGGGGATGGGCAGTATTTT. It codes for CASSLDGDGQYF.

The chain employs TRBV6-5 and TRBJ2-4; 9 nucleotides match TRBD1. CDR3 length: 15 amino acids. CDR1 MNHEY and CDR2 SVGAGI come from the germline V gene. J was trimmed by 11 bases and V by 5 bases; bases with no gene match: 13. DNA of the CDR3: TGTGCCAGCAGTCTATCGCCCGGGACAGGGAGGCTTCAGTACTTC. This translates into CASSLSPGTGRLQYF.

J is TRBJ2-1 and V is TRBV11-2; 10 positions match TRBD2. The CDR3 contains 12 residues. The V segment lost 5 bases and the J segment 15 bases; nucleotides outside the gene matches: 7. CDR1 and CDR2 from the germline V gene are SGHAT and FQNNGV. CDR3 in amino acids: CASSRLAGVLFF. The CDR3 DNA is TGTGCCAGCAGCCGGCTAGCGGGAGTACTGTTCTTC.

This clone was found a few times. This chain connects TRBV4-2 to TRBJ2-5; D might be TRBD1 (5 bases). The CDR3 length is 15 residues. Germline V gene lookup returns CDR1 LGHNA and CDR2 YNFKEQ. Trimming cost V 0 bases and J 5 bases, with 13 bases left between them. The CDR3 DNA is TGTGCCAGCAGCCAAGATTCTCAGGGAAGGGAGACCCAGTACTTC. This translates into CASSQDSQGRETQYF.

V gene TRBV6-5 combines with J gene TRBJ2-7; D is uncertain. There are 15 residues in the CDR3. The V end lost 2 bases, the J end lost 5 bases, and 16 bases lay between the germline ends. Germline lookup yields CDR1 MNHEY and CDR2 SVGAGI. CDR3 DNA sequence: TGTGCCAGCAGTTACGCGTCGGCCGTCAGTCACGAGCAGTACTTC. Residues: CASSYASAVSHEQYF.

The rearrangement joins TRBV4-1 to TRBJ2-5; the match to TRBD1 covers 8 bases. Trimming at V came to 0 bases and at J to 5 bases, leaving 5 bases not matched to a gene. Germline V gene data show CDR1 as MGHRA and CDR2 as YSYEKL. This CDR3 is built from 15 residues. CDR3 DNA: TGCGCCAGCAGCCAAGAAGGACAGGGTACGGAGACCCAGTACTTC. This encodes CASSQEGQGTETQYF.

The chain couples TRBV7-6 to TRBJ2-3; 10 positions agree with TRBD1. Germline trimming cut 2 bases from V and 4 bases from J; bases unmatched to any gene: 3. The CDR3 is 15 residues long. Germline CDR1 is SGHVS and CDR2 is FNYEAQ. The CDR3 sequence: CASSLFGQGADTQYF. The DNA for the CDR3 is TGTGCCAGCAGCTTATTCGGACAGGGGGCAGATACGCAGTATTTT. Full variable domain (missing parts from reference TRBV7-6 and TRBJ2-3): GAGVSQSPRYKVTKRGQDVALRCDPISGHVSLYWYRQALGQGPEFLTYFNYEAQQDKSGLPNDRFSAERPEGSISTLTIQRTEQRDSAMYRCASSLFGQGADTQYFGPGTRLTVL.

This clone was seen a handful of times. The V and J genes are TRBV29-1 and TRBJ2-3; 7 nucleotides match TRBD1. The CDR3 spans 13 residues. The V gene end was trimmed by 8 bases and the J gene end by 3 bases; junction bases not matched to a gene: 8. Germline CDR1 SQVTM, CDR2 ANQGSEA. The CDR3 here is CSLRDSRTDTQYF. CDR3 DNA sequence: TGCAGCCTCAGGGACAGCCGGACAGATACGCAGTATTTT.

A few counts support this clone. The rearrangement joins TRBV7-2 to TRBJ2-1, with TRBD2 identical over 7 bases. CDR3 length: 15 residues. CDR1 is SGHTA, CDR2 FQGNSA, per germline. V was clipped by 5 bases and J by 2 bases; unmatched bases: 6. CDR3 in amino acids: CASSPRSGAYNEQFF. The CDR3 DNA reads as TGTGCCAGCAGCCCGCGGAGCGGGGCCTACAATGAGCAGTTCTTC. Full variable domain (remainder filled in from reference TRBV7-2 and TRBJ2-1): GAGVSQSPSNKVTEKGKDVELRCDPISGHTALYWYRQSLGQGLEFLIYFQGNSAPDKSGLPSDRFSAERTGGSVSTLTIQRTQQEDSAVYLCASSPRSGAYNEQFFGPGTRLTVL.